This TCR beta chain comes out of a study of tumor-infiltrating lymphocytes in localized non-small cell lung cancer. This table comes from immunoSEQ multiplex PCR, and its TCRdb copy is limited to in-frame clones, with some not included. The table records some 12,000 clones, approximately 83% of them present only once. Study results and caveats: Not all patients were TCR sequenced, owing to tissue quantity. Immunotypes IM1 and IM2 had similar TCR-derived T-cell fractions.

V was cut by 8 bases and J by 1 base, with 15 bases left in between. The CDR3 totals 15 residues. Per the germline V gene, CDR1 is MGHDK and CDR2 is SYGVNS. In regard to this clone: The antigen remains undetermined.

The specimen sequenced was uninvolved lung tissue not adjacent to the tumor. This clonotype was sampled from a human donor with non-small cell lung cancer. The rearrangement joins TRBV25-1 to TRBJ2-1, with unresolved D. The DNA for the CDR3 is TGTGCCAGCGCAAAGACGGCGGTATCCTACAATGAGCAGTTCTTC. Its protein is CASAKTAVSYNEQFF. Full variable domain (outside the CDR3, taken from reference TRBV25-1 and TRBJ2-1): EADIYQTPRYLVIGTGKKITLECSQTMGHDKMYWYQQDPGMELHLIHYSYGVNSTEKGDLSSESTVSRIRTEHFPLTLESARPSHTSQYLCASAKTAVSYNEQFFGPGTRLTVL.